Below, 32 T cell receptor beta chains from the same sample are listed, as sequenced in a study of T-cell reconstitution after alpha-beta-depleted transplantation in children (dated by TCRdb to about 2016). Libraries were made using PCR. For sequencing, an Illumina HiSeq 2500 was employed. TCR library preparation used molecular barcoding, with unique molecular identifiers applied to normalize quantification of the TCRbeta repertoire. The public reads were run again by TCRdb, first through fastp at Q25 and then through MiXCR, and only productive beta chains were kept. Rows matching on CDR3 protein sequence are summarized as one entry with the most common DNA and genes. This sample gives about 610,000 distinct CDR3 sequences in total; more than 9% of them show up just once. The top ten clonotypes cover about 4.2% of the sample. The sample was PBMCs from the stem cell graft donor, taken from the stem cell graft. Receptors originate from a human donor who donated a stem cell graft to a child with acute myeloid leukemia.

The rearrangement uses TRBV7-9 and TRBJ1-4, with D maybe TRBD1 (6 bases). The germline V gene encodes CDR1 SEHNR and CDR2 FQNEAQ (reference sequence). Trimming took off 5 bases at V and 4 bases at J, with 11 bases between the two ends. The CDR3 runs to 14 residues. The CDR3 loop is CASSLRGGNEKLFF. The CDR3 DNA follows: TGTGCCAGCAGCCTCAGGGGCGGTAATGAAAAACTGTTTTTT.

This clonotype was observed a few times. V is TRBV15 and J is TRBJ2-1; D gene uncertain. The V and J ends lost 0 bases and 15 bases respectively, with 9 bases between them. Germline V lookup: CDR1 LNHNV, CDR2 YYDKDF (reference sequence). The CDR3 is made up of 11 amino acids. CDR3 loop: CATSRDYRWFF. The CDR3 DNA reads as TGTGCCACCAGCAGAGACTATCGGTGGTTCTTC.

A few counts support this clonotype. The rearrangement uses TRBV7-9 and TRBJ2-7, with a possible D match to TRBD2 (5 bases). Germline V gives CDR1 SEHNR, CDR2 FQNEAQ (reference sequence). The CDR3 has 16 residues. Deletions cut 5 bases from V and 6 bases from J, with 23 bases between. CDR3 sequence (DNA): TGTGCCAGCAGCCCAACTAACGCAGACGGGGTTTCCGAGCAGTACTTC. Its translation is CASSPTNADGVSEQYF.

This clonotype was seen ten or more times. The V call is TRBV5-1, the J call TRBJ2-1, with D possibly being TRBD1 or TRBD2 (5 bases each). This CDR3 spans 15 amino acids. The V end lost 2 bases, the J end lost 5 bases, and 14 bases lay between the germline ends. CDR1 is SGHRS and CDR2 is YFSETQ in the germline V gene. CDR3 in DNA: TGCGCCAGCAGCTTCGAGGGACCAGGGAACAATGAGCAGTTCTTC. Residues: CASSFEGPGNNEQFF.

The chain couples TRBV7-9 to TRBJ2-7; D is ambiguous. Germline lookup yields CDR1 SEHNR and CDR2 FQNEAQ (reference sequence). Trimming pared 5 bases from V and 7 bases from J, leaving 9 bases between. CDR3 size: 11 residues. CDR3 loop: CASSPQREQYF. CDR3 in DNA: TGTGCCAGCAGCCCCCAAAGGGAGCAGTACTTC. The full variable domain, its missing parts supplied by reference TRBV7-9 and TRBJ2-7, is DTGVSQNPRHKITKRGQNVTFRCDPISEHNRLYWYRQTLGQGPEFLTYFQNEAQLEKSRLLSDRFSAERPKGSFSTLEIQRTEQGDSAMYLCASSPQREQYFGPGTRLTVT.

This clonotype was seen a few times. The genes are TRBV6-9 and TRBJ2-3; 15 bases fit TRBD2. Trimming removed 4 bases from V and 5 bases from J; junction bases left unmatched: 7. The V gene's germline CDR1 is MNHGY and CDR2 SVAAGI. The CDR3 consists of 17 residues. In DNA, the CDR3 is TGTGCCAGCAGTTCCTCCCCGGGACTAGCGGGAGGAGATACGCAGTATTTT. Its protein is CASSSSPGLAGGDTQYF.

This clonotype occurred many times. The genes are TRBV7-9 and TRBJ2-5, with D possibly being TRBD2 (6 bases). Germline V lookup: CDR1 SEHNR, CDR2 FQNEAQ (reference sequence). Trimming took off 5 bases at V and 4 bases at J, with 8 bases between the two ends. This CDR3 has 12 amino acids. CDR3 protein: CASSRDLETQYF. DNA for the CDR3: TGTGCCAGCAGCAGGGACTTAGAGACCCAGTACTTC.

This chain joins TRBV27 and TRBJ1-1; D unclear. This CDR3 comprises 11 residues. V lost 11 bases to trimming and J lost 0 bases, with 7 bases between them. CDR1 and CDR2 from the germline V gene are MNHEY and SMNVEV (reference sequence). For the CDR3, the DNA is TGTGCCTCCTTCATGAACACTGAAGCTTTCTTT. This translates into CASFMNTEAFF.

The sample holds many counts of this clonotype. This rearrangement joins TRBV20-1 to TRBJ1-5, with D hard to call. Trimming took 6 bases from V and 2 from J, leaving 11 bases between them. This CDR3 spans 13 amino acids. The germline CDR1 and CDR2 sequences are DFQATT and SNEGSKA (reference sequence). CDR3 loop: CSAGFGGNQPQHF. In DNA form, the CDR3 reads TGCAGTGCGGGCTTCGGGGGCAATCAGCCCCAGCATTTT.

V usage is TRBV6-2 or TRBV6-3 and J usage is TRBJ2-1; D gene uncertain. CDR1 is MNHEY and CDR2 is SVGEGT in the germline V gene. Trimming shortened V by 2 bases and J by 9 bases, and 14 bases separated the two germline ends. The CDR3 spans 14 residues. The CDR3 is CASSYTNSLSEQFF. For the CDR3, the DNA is TGTGCCAGCAGTTACACGAACAGCCTAAGTGAGCAGTTCTTC.

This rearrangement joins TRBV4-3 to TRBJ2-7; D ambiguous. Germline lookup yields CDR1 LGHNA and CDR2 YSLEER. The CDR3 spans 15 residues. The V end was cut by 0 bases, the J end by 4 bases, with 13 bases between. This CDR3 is CASSQERHPGYEQYF. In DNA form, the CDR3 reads TGCGCCAGCAGCCAAGAAAGGCACCCCGGGTACGAGCAGTACTTC.

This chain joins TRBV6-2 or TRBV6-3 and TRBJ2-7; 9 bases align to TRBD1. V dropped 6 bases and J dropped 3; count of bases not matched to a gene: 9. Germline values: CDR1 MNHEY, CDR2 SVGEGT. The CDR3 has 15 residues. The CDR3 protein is CASRQGANSLYEQYF. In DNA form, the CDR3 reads TGTGCCAGCAGACAGGGGGCGAATTCCCTCTACGAGCAGTACTTC.

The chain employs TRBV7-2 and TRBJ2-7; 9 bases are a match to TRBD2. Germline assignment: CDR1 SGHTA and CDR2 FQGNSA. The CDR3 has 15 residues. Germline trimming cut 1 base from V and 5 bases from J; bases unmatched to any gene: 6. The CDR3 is CASSLGGLALNEQYF. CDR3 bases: TGTGCCAGCAGCTTAGGGGGACTAGCCCTAAACGAGCAGTACTTC.

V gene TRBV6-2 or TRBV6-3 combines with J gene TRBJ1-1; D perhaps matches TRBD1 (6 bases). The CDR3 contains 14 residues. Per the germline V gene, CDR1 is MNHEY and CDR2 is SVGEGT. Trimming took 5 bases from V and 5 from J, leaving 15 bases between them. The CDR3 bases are TGTGCCAGCAGTAAACAGGGCTTGGGGACTGAAGCTTTCTTT. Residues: CASSKQGLGTEAFF.

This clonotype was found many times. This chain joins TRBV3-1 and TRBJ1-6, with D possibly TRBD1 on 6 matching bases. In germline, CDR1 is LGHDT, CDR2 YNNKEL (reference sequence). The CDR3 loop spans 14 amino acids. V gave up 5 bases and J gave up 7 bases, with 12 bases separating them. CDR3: CASSGQSSNSPLHF. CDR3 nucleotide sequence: TGTGCCAGCAGCGGACAGAGTAGCAATTCACCCCTCCACTTT.

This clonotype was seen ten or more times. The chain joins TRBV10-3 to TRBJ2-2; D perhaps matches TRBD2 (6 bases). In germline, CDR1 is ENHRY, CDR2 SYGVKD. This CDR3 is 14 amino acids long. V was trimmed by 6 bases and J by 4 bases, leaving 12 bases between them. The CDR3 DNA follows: TGTGCCATCAGCTTGGGACTTACCACCGGGGAGCTGTTTTTT. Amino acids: CAISLGLTTGELFF.

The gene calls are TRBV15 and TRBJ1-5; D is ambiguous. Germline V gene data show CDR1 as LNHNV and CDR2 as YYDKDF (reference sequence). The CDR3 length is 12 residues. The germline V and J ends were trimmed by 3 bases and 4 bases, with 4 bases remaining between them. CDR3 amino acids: CATSSENQPQHF. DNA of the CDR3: TGTGCCACCAGCAGTGAGAATCAGCCCCAGCATTTT.

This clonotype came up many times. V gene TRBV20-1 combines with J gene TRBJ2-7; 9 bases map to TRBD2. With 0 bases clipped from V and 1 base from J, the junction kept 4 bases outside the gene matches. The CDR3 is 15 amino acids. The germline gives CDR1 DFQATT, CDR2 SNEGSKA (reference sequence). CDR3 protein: CSARDLAGVSYEQYF. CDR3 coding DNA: TGCAGTGCTAGAGATTTAGCGGGGGTTTCCTACGAGCAGTACTTC.

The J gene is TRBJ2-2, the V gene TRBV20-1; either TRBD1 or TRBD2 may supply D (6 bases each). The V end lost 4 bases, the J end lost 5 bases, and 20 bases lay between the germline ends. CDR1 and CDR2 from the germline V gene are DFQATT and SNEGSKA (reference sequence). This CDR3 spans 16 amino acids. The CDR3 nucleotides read TGCAGTGCTACCCAAACAGGGCAGGCGGGAACCGGGGAGCTGTTTTTT. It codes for CSATQTGQAGTGELFF.

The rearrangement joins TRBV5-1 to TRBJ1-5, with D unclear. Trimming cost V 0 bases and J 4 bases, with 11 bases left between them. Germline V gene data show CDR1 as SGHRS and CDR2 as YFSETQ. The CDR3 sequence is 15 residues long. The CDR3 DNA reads TGCGCCAGCAGCTTGGGTGAAATTGGGAATCAGCCCCAGCATTTT. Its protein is CASSLGEIGNQPQHF.

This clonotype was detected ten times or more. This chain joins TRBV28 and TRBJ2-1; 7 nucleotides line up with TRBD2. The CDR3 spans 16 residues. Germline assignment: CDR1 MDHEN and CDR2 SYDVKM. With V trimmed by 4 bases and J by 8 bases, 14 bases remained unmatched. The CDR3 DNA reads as TGTGCCAGCAGTTCTACCGGGACTACCAGTATGGATGAGCAGTTCTTC. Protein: CASSSTGTTSMDEQFF.

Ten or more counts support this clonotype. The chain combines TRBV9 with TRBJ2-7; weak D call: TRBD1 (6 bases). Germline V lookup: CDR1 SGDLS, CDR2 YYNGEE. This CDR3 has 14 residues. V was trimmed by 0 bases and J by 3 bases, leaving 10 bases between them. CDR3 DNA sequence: TGTGCCAGCAGCGTAGATGGCAGGGGCTACGAGCAGTACTTC. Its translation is CASSVDGRGYEQYF.

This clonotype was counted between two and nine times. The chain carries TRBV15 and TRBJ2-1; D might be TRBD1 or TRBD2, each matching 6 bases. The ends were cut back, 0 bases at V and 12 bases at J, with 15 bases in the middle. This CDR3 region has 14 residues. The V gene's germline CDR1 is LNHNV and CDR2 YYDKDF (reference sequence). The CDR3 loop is CATSRDWRQEGQFF. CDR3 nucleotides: TGTGCCACCAGCAGAGATTGGAGACAGGAGGGGCAGTTCTTC.

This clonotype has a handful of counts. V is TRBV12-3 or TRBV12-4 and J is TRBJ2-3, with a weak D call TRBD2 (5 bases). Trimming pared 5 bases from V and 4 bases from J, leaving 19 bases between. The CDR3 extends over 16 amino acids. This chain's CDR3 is CASSLPAESYPDTQYF. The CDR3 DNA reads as TGTGCCAGCAGTCTACCAGCGGAGAGTTACCCAGATACGCAGTATTTT.

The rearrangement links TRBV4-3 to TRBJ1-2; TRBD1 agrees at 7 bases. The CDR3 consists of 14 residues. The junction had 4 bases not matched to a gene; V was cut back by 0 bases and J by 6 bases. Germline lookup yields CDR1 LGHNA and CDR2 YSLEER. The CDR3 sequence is CASSQDSRGHGYTF. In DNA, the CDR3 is TGCGCCAGCAGCCAAGACTCGAGGGGGCATGGCTACACCTTC.

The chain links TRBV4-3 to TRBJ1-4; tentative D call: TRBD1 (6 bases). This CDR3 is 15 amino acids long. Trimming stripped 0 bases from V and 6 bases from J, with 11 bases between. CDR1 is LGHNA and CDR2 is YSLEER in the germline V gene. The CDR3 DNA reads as TGCGCCAGCAGCCAAGAGGGGGCGTTTGATGAAAAACTGTTTTTT. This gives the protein CASSQEGAFDEKLFF.

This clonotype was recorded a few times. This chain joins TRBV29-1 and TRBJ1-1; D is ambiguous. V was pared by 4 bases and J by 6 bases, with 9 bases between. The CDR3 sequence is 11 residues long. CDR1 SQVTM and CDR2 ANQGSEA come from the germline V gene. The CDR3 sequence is CSVVRGAEAFF. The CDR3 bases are TGCAGCGTTGTACGCGGGGCTGAAGCTTTCTTT. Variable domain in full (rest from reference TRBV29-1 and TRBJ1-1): SAVISQKPSRDICQRGTSLTIQCQVDSQVTMMFWYRQQPGQSLTLIATANQGSEATYESGFVIDKFPISRPNLTFSTLTVSNMSPEDSSIYLCSVVRGAEAFFGQGTRLTVV.

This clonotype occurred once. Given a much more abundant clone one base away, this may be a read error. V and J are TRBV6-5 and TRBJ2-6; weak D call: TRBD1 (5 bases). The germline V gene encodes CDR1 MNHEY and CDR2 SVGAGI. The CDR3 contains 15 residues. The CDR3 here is CASSYMSSGANVLAF. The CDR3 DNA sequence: TGTGCCAGCAGTTACATGAGCTCTGGGGCCAACGTCCTGGCTTTC.

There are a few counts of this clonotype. CDR3 residues: CASSGNPTNEKLFF. The CDR3 DNA follows: TGTGCCAGCAGCGGAAACCCAACTAATGAAAAACTGTTTTTT. This chain joins TRBV25-1 and TRBJ1-4; D gene uncertain. From germline, CDR1 is MGHDK and CDR2 SYGVNS. V lost 6 bases, J lost 0 bases, and 8 bases lay in between. This CDR3 is built from 14 residues.

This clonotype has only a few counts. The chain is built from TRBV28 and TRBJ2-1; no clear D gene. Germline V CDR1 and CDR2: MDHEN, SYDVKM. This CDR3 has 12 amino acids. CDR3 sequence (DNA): TGTGGACCATTTTGCATCTACAATGAGCAGTTCTTC. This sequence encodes CGPFCIYNEQFF.

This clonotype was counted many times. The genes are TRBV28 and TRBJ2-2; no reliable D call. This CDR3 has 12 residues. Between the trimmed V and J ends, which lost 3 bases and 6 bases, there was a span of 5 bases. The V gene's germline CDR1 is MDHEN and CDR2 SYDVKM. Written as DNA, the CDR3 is TGTGCCAGCAGTTTGACGGCCGGGGAGCTGTTTTTT. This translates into CASSLTAGELFF.

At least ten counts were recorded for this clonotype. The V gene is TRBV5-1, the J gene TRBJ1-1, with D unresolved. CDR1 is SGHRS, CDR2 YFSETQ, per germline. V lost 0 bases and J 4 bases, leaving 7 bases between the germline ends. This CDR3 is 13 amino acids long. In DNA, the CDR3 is TGCGCCAGCAGCTTGGGTCCGGGCACTGAAGCTTTCTTT. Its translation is CASSLGPGTEAFF.